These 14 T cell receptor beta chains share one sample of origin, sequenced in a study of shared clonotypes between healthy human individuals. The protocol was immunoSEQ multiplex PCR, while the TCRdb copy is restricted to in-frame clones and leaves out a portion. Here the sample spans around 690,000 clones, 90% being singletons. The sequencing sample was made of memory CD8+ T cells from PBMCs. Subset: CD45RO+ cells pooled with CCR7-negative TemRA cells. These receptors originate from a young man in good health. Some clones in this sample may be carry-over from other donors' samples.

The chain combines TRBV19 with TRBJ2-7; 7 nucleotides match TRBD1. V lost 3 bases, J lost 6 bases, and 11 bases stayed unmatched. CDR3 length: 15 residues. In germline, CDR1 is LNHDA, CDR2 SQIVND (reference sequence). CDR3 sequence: CASSIGGEGAAEQYF. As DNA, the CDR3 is TGTGCCAGTAGTATCGGTGGCGAGGGGGCGGCCGAGCAGTACTTC. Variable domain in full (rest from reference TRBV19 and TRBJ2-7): DGGITQSPKYLFRKEGQNVTLSCEQNLNHDAMYWYRQDPGQGLRLIYYSQIVNDFQKGDIAEGYSVSREKKESFPLTVTSAQKNPTAFYLCASSIGGEGAAEQYFGPGTRLTVT.

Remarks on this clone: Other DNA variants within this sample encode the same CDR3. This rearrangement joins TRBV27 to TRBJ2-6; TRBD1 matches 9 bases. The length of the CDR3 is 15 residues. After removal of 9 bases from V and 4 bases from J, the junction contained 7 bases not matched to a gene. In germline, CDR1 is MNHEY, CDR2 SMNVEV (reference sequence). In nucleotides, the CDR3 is TGTGCCAGTGGACAGGGGACGACCGGGGCCAACGTCCTGACTTTC. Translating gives CASGQGTTGANVLTF. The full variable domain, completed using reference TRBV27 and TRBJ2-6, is EAQVTQNPRYLITVTGKKLTVTCSQNMNHEYMSWYRQDPGLGLRQIYYSMNVEVTDKGDVPEGYKVSRKEKRNFPLILESPSPNQTSLYFCASGQGTTGANVLTFGAGSRLTVL.

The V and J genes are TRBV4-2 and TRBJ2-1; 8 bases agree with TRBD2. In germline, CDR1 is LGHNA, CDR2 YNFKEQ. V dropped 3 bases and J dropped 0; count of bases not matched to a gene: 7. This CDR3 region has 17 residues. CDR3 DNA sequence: TGTGCCAGCAGCCAGGCTAAAAGCGGGAGCTCCTACAATGAGCAGTTCTTC. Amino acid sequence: CASSQAKSGSSYNEQFF.

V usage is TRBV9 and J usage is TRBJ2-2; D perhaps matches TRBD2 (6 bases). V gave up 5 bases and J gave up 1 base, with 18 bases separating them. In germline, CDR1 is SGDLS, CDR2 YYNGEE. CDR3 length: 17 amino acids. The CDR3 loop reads CASSDPLAEENTGELFF. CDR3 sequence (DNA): TGTGCCAGCAGTGACCCCTTAGCGGAGGAGAACACCGGGGAGCTGTTTTTT. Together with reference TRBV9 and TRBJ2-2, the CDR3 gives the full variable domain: DSGVTQTPKHLITATGQRVTLRCSPRSGDLSVYWYQQSLDQGLQFLIQYYNGEERAKGNILERFSAQQFPDLHSELNLSSLELGDSALYFCASSDPLAEENTGELFFGEGSRLTVL.

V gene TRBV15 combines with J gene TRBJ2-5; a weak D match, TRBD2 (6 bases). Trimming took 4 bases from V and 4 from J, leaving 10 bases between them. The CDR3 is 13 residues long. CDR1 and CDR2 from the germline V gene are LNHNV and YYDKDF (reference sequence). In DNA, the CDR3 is TGTGCCACCAGCACCACTAGCAGAGAGACCCAGTACTTC. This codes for CATSTTSRETQYF.

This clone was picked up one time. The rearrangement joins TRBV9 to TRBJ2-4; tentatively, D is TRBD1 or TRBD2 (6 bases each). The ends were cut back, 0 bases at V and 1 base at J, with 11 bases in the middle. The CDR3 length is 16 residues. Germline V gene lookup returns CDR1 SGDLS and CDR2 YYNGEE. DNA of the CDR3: TGTGCCAGCAGCGTAGGGGGGGCGCCGGCCAAAAACATTCAGTACTTC. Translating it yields CASSVGGAPAKNIQYF.

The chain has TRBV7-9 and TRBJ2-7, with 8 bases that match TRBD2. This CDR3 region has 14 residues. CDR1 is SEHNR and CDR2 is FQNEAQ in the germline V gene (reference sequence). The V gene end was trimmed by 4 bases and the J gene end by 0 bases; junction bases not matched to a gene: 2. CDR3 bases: TGTGCCAGCAGCTCGCGGGAGGTCTCCTACGAGCAGTACTTC. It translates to CASSSREVSYEQYF.

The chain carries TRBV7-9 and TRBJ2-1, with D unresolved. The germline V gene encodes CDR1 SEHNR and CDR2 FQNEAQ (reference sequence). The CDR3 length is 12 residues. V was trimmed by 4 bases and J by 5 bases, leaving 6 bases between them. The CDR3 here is CASSSLDNEQFF. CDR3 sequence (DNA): TGTGCCAGCAGCTCCTTGGACAATGAGCAGTTCTTC.

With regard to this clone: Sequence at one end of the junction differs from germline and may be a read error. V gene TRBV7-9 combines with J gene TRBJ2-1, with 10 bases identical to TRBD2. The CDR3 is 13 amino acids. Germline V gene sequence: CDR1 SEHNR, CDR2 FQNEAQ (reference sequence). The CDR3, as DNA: TGCACATTAGCGGGAGGCTCCTACAATGAGCAGTTCTTC. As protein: CTLAGGSYNEQFF.

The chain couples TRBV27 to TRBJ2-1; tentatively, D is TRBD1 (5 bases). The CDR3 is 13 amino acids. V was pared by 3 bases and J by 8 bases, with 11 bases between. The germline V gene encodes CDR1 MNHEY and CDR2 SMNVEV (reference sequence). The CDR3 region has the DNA TGTGCCAGCAGTTTGGGGCTAGTCTATGAGCAGTTCTTC. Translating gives CASSLGLVYEQFF.

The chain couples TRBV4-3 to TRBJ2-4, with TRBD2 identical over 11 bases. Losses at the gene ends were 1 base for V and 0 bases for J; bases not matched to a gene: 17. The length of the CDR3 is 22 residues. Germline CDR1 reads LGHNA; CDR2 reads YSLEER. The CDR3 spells CASSQVRGGLAESLIAKNIQYF. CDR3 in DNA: TGCGCCAGCAGCCAAGTGCGAGGGGGACTAGCGGAGTCATTGATAGCCAAAAACATTCAGTACTTC.

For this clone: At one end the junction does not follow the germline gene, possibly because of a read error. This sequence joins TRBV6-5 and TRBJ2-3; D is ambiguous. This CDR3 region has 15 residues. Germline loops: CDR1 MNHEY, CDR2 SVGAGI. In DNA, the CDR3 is TGTGCCAGCAGCTACTCGGTCGGGAGCACAGATACGCAGTATTTT. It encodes CASSYSVGSTDTQYF.

In DNA, the CDR3 is TGTGCCAGCAGCGCCGGGACAGGGGCGCAACGGGAAAAACTGTTTTTT. This translates into CASSAGTGAQREKLFF. The chain links TRBV9 to TRBJ1-4, with 10 nucleotides matching TRBD1. The CDR3 spans 16 residues. With 3 bases clipped from V and 8 bases from J, the junction kept 10 bases outside the gene matches. The V gene's germline CDR1 is SGDLS and CDR2 YYNGEE.

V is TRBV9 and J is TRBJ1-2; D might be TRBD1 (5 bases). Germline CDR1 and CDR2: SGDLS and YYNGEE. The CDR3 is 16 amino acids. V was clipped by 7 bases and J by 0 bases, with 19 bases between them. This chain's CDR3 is CASAVGTSHTNYGYTF. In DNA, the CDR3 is TGTGCCAGCGCTGTAGGGACCAGCCACACTAACTATGGCTACACCTTC.